This TCR beta chain came from a study of identifying expanded T cells in peripheral blood. The length of the CDR3 is 16 residues. Trimming stripped 2 bases from V and 6 bases from J, with 16 bases between. Germline V CDR1 and CDR2: SGHTA, FQGNSA. During the collection period, no donor immune events like infections were recorded. TCRdb's table, derived via immunoSEQ multiplex PCR, lists solely in-frame clones and lacks some. Seen here are approximately 97,000 clones, about 87% observed once, and the top ten hold around 14%. Overall study findings and caveats: Technical replicates showed roughly 1.2 changed clones; approximately 2 weeks roughly 18; four weeks 19.

As for this clone: Its target is unknown.

The V call is TRBV7-2, the J call TRBJ1-4, with D maybe TRBD1 (5 bases). The receptor was derived from a person aged 18 to 75 in good health. The sequenced sample was blood. This CDR3 is CASSLTQGMVDEKLFF. The CDR3 DNA reads as TGTGCCAGCAGCTTAACGCAGGGAATGGTTGATGAAAAACTGTTTTTT.